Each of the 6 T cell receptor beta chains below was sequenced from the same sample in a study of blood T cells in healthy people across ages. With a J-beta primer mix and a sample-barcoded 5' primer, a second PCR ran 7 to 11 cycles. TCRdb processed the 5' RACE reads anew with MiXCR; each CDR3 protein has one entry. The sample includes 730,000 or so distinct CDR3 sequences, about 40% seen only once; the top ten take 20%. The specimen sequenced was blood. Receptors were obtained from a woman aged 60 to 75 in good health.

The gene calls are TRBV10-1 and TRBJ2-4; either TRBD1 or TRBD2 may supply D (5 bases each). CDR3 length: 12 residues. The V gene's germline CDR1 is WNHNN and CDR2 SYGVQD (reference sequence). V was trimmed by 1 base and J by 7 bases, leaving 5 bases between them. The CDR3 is CASSEWGNIQYF. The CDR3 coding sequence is TGCGCCAGCAGTGAGTGGGGGAACATTCAGTACTTC.

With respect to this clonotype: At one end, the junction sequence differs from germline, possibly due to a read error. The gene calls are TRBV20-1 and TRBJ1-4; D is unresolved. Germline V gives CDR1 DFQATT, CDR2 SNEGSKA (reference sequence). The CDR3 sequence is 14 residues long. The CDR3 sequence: CSASRAATNEKLFF. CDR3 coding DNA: TGTAGTGCTAGTAGGGCAGCAACTAATGAAAAACTGTTTTTT.

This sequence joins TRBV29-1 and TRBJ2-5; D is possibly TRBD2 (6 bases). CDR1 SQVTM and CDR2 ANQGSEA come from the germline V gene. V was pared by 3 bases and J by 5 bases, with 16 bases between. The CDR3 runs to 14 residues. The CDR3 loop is CSVEDRSGGETQYF. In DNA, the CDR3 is TGCAGCGTTGAGGACCGGAGCGGAGGGGAGACCCAGTACTTC.

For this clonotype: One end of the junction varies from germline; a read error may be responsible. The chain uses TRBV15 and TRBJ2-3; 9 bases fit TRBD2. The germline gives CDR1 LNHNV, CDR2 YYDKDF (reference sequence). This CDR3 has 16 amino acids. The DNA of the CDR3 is TGTGCCACCAGCAGAGATATTGCGGGGGGGATGGACACGCGGTATTTT. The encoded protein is CATSRDIAGGMDTRYF.

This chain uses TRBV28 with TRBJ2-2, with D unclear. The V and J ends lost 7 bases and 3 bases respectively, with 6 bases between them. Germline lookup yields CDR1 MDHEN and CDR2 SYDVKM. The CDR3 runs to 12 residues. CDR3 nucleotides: TGTGCCAGCACTCGCCACACCGGGGAGCTGTTTTTT. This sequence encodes CASTRHTGELFF.

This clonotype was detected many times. The CDR3 DNA reads TGTGCCAGCACCCGACTAGCGGGAGTCGGGAATGAGCAGTTCTTC. Its translation: CASTRLAGVGNEQFF. The V gene is TRBV6-6, the J gene TRBJ2-1, with 12 bases that match TRBD2. J lost 7 bases, V lost 7 bases, and 8 bases had no gene match. Germline V lookup: CDR1 MNHNY, CDR2 SVGAGI (reference sequence). The CDR3 runs to 15 residues.